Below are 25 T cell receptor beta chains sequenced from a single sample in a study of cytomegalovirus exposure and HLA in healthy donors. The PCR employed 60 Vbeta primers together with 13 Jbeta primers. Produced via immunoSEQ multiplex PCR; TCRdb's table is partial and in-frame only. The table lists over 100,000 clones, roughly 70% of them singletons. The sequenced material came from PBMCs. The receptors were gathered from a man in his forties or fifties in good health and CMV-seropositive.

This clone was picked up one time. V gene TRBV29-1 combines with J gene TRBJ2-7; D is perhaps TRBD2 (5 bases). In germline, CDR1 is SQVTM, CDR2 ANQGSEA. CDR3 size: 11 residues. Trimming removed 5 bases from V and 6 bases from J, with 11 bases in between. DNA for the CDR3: TGCAGCGTTCTCCGGGGTACCGAGCAGTACTTC. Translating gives CSVLRGTEQYF.

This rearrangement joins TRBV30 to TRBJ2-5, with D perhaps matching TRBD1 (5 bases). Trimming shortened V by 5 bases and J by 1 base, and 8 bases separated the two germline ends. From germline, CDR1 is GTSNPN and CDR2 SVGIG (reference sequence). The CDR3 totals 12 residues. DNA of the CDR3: TGTGCCTGGGATCAGGGCCAAGAGACCCAGTACTTC. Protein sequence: CAWDQGQETQYF. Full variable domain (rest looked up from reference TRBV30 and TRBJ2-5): SQTIHQWPATLVQPVGSPLSLECTVEGTSNPNLYWYRQAAGRGLQLLFYSVGIGQISSEVPQNLSASRPQDRQFILSSKKLLLSDSGFYLCAWDQGQETQYFGPGTRLLVL.

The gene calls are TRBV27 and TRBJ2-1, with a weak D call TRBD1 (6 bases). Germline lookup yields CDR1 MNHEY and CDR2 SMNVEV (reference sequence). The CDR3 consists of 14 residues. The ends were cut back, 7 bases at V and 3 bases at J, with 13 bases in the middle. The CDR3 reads CASTTGSGYNEQFF. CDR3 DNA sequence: TGTGCCAGCACCACAGGGTCAGGCTACAATGAGCAGTTCTTC.

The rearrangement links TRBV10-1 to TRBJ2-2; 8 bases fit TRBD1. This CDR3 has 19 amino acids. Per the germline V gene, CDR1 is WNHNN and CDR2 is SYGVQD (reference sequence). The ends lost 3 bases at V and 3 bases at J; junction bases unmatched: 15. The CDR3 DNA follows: TGCGCCAGCAGTGATCCCGGACAGGGTGTTCGACCCGACACCGGGGAGCTGTTTTTT. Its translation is CASSDPGQGVRPDTGELFF.

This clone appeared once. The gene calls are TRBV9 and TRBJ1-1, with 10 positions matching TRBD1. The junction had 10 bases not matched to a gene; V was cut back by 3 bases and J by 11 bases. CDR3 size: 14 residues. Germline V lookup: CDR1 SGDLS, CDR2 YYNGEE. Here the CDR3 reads CASSASGQGSSAFF. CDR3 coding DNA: TGTGCCAGCAGCGCATCGGGACAGGGGAGTTCGGCTTTCTTT.

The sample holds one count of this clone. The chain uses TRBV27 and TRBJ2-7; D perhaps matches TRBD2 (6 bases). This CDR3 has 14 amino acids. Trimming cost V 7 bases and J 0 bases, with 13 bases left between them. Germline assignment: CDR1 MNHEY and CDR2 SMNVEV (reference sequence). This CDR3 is CASTTSRSSYEQYF. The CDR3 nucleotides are TGTGCCAGCACAACTAGCCGGAGCTCCTACGAGCAGTACTTC.

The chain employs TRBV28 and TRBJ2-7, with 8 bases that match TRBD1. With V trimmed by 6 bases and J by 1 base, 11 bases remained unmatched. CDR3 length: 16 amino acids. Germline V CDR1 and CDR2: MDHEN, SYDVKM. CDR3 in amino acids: CASRKRIGTGSYEQYF. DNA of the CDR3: TGTGCCAGCAGAAAGAGGATCGGGACAGGTTCCTACGAGCAGTACTTC.

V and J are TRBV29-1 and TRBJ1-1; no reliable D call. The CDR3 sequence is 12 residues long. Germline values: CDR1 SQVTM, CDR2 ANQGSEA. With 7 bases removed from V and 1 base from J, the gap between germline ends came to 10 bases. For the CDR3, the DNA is TGCAGCGGCTGTTGGAGGAACACTGAAGCTTTCTTT. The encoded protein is CSGCWRNTEAFF.

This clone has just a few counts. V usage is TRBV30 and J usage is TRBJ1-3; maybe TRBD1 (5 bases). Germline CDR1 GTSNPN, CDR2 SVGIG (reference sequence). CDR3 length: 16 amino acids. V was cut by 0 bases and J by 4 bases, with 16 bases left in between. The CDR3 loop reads CAWSVPRRVIGNTIYF. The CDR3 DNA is TGTGCCTGGAGTGTCCCTCGCAGGGTGATCGGAAACACCATATATTTT. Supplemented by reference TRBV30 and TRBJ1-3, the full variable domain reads SQTIHQWPATLVQPVGSPLSLECTVEGTSNPNLYWYRQAAGRGLQLLFYSVGIGQISSEVPQNLSASRPQDRQFILSSKKLLLSDSGFYLCAWSVPRRVIGNTIYFGEGSWLTVV.

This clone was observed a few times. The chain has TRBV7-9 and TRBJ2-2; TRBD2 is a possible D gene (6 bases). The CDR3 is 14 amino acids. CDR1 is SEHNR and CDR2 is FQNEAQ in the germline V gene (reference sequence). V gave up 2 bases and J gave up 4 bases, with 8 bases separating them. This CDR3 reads CASSLRLGTGELFF. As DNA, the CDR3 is TGTGCCAGCAGCTTAAGACTAGGCACCGGGGAGCTGTTTTTT.

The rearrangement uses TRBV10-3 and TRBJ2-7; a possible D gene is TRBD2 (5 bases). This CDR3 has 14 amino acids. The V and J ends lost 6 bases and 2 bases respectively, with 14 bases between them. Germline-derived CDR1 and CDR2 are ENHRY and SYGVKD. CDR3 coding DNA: TGTGCCATCAGCACGGGGATCCCCCCCTACGAGCAGTACTTC. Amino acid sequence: CAISTGIPPYEQYF.

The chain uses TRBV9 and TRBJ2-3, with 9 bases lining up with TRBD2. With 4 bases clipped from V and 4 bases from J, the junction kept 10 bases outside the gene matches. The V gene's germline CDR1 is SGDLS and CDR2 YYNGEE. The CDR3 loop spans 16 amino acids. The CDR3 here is CASSSPGGGASDTQYF. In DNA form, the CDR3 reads TGTGCCAGCAGCTCCCCTGGCGGGGGGGCCTCAGATACGCAGTATTTT.

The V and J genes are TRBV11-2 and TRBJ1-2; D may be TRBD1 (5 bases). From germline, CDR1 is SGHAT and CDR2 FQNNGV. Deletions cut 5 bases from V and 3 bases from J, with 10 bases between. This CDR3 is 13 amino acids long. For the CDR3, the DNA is TGTGCCAGCAGCGTTACAGGCGACTATGGCTACACCTTC. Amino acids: CASSVTGDYGYTF.

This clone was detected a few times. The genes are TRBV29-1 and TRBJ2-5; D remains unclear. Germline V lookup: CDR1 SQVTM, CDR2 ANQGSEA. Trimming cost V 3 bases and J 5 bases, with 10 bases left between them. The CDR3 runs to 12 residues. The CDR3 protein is CSVDIQVETQYF. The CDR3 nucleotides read TGCAGCGTTGATATCCAGGTGGAGACCCAGTACTTC.

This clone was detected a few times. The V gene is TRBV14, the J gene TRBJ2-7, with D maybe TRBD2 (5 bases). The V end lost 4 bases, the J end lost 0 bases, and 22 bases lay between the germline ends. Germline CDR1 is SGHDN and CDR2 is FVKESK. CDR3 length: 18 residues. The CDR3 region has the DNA TGTGCCAGCAGCCCCTTCGAAACTGGACTCCTGAGCTCCTACGAGCAGTACTTC. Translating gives CASSPFETGLLSSYEQYF.

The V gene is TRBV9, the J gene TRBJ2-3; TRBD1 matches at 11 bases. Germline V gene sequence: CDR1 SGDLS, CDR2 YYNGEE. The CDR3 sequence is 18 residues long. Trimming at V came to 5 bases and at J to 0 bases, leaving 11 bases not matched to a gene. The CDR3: CASRGGQGERWSTDTQYF. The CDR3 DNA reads TGTGCCAGCAGAGGGGGACAGGGGGAGAGGTGGAGCACAGATACGCAGTATTTT.

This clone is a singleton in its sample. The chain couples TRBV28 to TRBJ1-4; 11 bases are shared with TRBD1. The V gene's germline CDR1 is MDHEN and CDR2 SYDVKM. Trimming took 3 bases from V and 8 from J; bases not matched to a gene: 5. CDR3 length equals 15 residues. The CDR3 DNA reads TGTGCCAGCAGTTTGGACAGGGGGCAGGTCGAAAAACTGTTTTTT. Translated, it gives CASSLDRGQVEKLFF.

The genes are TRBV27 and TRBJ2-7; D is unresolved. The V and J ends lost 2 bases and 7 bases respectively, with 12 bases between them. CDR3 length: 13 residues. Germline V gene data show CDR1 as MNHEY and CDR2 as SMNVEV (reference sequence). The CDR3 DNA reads TGTGCCAGCAGTTTACTAGTTTCTGGAGAGCAGTACTTC. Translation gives CASSLLVSGEQYF.

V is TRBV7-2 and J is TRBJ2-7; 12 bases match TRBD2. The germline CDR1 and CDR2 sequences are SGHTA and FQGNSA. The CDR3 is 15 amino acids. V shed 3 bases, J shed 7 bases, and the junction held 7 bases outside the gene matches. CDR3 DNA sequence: TGTGCCAGCAGCTTTCTAGCGGGGGGGCCGAAAGAGCAGTACTTC. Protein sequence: CASSFLAGGPKEQYF.

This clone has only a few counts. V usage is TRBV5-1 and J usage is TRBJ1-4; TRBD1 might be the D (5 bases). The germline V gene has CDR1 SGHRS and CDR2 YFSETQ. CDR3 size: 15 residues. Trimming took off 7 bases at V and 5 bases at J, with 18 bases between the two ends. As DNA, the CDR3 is TGCGCCAGCGGTCGTGGGGGGAGAGGAAATGAAAAACTGTTTTTT. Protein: CASGRGGRGNEKLFF.

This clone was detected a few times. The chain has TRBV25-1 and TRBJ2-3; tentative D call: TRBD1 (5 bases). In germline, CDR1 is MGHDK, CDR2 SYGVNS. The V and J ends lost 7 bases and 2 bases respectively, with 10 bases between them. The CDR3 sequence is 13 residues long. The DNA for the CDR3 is TGTGCCAGCACGACAGCAGACACAGATACGCAGTATTTT. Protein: CASTTADTDTQYF.

The CDR3 DNA follows: TGTGCCAGCAGCTTCGGACAGCCCGCCTTCAATGAGCAGTTCTTC. Its protein is CASSFGQPAFNEQFF. The chain employs TRBV7-2 and TRBJ2-1; tentatively, D is TRBD1 (6 bases). V lost 3 bases and J lost 6, with 15 bases in between. The CDR3 runs 15 residues. Looked up from germline, CDR1 is SGHTA and CDR2 is FQGNSA. The entire variable domain, with the rest obtained from reference TRBV7-2 and TRBJ2-1, is as follows: GAGVSQSPSNKVTEKGKDVELRCDPISGHTALYWYRQSLGQGLEFLIYFQGNSAPDKSGLPSDRFSAERTGGSVSTLTIQRTQQEDSAVYLCASSFGQPAFNEQFFGPGTRLTVL.

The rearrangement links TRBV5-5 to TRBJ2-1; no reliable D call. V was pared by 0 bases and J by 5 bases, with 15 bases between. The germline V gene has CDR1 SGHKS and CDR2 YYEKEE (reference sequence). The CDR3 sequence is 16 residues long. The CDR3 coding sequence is TGTGCCAGCAGCTTGGATGCTACTACCGAAAACAATGAGCAGTTCTTC. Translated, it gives CASSLDATTENNEQFF.

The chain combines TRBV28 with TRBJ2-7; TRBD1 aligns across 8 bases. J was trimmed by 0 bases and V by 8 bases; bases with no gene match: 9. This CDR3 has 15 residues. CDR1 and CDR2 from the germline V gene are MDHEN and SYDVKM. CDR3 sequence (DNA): TGTGCCAGCCTTTCCTCGGGACAGGTCTCCTACGAGCAGTACTTC. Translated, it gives CASLSSGQVSYEQYF.

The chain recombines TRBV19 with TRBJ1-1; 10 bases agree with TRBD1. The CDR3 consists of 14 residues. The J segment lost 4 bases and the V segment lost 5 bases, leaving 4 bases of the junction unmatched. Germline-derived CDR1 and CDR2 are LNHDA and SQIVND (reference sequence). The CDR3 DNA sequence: TGTGCCAGTAGTGACAGGGGGCCGACCACTGAAGCTTTCTTT. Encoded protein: CASSDRGPTTEAFF.